This T cell receptor beta chain was observed in a study of breast tumors, draining lymph nodes, adjacent tissues. General study points: Data only fit, rather than demonstrated, lymph node origin of most tumor T cells. Luminal-like breast cancer showed significantly higher tumor–nontumor repertoire similarity than basal-like. Tumor repertoires ranked between lymph nodes and nontumor tissue in diversity, with V and J gene preferences.

Between the trimmed V and J ends, which lost 1 base and 0 bases, there was a span of 10 bases. The CDR3 is 16 amino acids. The V gene's germline CDR1 is DFQATT and CDR2 SNEGSKA (reference sequence). About this clonotype: The antigen remains unidentified.

TCRdb reprocessed the multiplex PCR reads with MiXCR, giving one entry per CDR3 protein. Here the sample spans 50,000 to 75,000 distinct CDR3 sequences, around 52% being singletons. The receptor was isolated from a female donor with breast cancer. Some clones in this sample may be carry-over from other donors' samples. The sequenced sample was breast tumor tissue. V usage is TRBV20-1 and J usage is TRBJ1-6; no clear D gene. The CDR3 DNA reads as TGCAGTGCTAGAGTCCAGGCTGGCTCCTATAATTCACCCCTCCACTTT. This gives the protein CSARVQAGSYNSPLHF.